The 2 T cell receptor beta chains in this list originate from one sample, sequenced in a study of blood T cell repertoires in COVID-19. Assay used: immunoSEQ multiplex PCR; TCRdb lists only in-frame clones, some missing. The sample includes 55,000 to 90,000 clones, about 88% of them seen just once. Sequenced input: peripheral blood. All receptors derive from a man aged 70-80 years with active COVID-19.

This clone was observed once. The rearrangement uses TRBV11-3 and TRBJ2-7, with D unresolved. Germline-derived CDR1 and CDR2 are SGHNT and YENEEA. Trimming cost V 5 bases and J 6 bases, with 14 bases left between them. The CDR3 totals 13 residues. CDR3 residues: CASSQGPRGEQYF. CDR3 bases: TGTGCCAGCAGCCAAGGCCCAAGAGGCGAGCAGTACTTC.

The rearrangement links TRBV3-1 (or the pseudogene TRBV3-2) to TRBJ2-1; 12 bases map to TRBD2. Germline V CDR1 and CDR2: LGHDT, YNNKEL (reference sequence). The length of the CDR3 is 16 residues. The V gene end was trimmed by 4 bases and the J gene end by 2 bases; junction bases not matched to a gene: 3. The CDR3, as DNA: TGTGCCAGCAGCCCAGGACTAGCGGGAACCTACAATGAGCAGTTCTTC. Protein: CASSPGLAGTYNEQFF.